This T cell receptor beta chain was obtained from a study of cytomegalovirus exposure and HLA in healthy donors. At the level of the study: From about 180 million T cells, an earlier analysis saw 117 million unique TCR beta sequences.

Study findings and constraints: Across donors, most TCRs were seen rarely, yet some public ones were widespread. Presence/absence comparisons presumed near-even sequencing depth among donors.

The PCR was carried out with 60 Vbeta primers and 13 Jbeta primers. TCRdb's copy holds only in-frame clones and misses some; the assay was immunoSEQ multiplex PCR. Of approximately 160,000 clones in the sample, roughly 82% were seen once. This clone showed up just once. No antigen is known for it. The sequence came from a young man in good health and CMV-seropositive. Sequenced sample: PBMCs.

CDR3 sequence: CASSLDVPGTGGDGYTF. CDR3 bases: TGCGCCAGCAGCTTGGACGTCCCCGGGACAGGCGGTGATGGCTACACCTTC. J is TRBJ1-2 and V is TRBV5-1; the match to TRBD1 covers 8 bases. Germline V gene data show CDR1 as SGHRS and CDR2 as YFSETQ. J lost 6 bases, V lost 0 bases, and 13 bases had no gene match. The CDR3 consists of 17 residues.